The rows below give T cell receptor beta chains drawn from one sample of a study of blood T cell repertoires in COVID-19. The method was immunoSEQ multiplex PCR; TCRdb's version includes in-frame clones alone and lacks a portion of them. The sample holds 150,000 or so clones, about four fifths seen once. The sample was PBMCs or T cells enriched from blood (not recorded which). These receptors came from a woman in her forties or fifties who had been exposed to COVID-19. Both conserved end residues are part of each CDR3. Fields, in order: V gene, J gene, CDR3 protein.

TRBV2	TRBJ2-1	CASSSSGMISNEQFF
TRBV10-2	TRBJ2-5	CASFGGRARETQYF
TRBV5-1	TRBJ1-2	CASSLVTDTGGYTF
TRBV12-3/TRBV12-4	TRBJ2-7	CASGQGVSYEQYF
TRBV11-1	TRBJ2-7	CASSTRTGMRDEQYF
TRBV19	TRBJ2-3	CASSIRGNTDTQYF
TRBV29-1	TRBJ2-5	CSVGGGETQYF
TRBV2	TRBJ2-7	CASLGSRGYEQYF
TRBV12-3/TRBV12-4	TRBJ1-6	CASRRGYNSPLHF
TRBV21-1	TRBJ1-1	CASSAAWGQALTEAFF
TRBV5-6	TRBJ2-7	CASSSGQGAQYF
TRBV5-6	TRBJ2-1	CASSAGLAGNYNEQFF
TRBV14	TRBJ2-1	CASSEHPFPTSGAYNEQFF
TRBV7-6	TRBJ1-3	CASSPQGSLSGNTIYF
TRBV4-3	TRBJ1-5	CASSQGLFQPQHF
TRBV19	TRBJ1-2	CASSDSGMIYGYTF
TRBV6-5	TRBJ2-1	CASSLTSGTYNEQFF
TRBV5-1	TRBJ1-2	CASSSPGQGYGYTF
TRBV19	TRBJ1-6	CASSPAGGSVNSPLHF
TRBV7-2	TRBJ1-1	CASSSDTGITEAFF
TRBV9	TRBJ2-2	CASSGGSNTGELFF
TRBV4-1	TRBJ2-1	CASSQFGLLRGGYNEQFF
TRBV15	TRBJ1-2	CATSREGQGPDNYGYTF
TRBV7-2	TRBJ1-1	CASSLTGGGTEAFF
TRBV7-2	TRBJ2-7	CASSFRAGVYEQYF
TRBV6-6	TRBJ2-6	CASRREGVGANVLTF
TRBV6-6	TRBJ1-5	CASTLLANQPQHF
TRBV19	TRBJ1-1	CASRSSGQGNTEAFF
TRBV5-1	TRBJ2-3	CASSLMSGSPDTQYF
TRBV11-2	TRBJ2-3	CASSTGSSRPADTQYF
TRBV3-1/TRBV3-2	TRBJ2-2	CASSQDLLAGGPTGELFF
TRBV5-4	TRBJ2-7	CASSLGSSGRGSYEQYF
TRBV19	TRBJ1-3	CASSAGQAPGNTIYF
TRBV25-1	TRBJ1-1	CASSETTGGYTEAFF
TRBV7-9	TRBJ2-3	CASSLITGGSAQYF
TRBV5-6	TRBJ1-6	CASSLGGSRRNSPLHF
TRBV7-6	TRBJ1-1	CASSLAGQGSSAFF
TRBV5-1	TRBJ1-2	CASSLARPNYGYTF
TRBV4-3	TRBJ1-1	CASSQGGTTGSNTEAFF
TRBV5-1	TRBJ1-1	CASSLNVRTEAFF
TRBV7-9	TRBJ1-2	CASSSQGERGYTF
TRBV7-2	TRBJ1-2	CASSTDRYNYGYTF
TRBV9	TRBJ1-3	CASSVELYSHTGNTIYF
TRBV5-6	TRBJ1-1	CASSAYRAGYTEAFF
TRBV7-2	TRBJ2-2	CASSLGGRQRAGGELFF
TRBV5-5	TRBJ1-1	CASSLDRGTEAFF